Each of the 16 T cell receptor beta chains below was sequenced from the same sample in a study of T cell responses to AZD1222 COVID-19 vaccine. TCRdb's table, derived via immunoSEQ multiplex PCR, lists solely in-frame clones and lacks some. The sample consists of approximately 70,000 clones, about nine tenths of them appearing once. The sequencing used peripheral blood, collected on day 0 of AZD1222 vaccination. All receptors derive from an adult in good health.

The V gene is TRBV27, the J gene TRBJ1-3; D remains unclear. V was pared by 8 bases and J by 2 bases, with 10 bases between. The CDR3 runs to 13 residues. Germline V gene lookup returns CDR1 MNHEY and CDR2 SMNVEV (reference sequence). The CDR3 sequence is CASSQFAGNTIYF. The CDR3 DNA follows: TGTGCCAGCTCCCAATTCGCTGGAAACACCATATATTTT.

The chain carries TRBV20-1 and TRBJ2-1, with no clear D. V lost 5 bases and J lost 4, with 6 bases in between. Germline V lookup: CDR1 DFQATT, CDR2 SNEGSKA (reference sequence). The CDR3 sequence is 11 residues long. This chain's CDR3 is CSAVGYNEQFF. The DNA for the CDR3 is TGCAGTGCTGTCGGTTACAATGAGCAGTTCTTC.

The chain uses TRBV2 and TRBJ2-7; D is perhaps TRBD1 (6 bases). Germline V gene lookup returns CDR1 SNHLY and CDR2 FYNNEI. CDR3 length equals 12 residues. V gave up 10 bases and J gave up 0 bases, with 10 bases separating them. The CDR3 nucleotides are TGTGCCACCCGACAGGTCTCCTACGAGCAGTACTTC. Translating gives CATRQVSYEQYF. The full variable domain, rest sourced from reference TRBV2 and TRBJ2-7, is EPEVTQTPSHQVTQMGQEVILRCVPISNHLYFYWYRQILGQKVEFLVSFYNNEISEKSEIFDDQFSVERPDGSNFTLKIRSTKLEDSAMYFCATRQVSYEQYFGPGTRLTVT.

The CDR3 loop is CASSPDPPVPYEQYF. The CDR3 nucleotides are TGTGCCAGCAGCCCGGACCCCCCCGTCCCCTACGAGCAGTACTTC. The chain combines TRBV3-1 (or the pseudogene TRBV3-2) with TRBJ2-7; D remains ambiguous. V lost 4 bases, J lost 2 bases, and 15 bases lay in between. Germline V CDR1 and CDR2: LGHDT, YNNKEL (reference sequence). CDR3 size: 15 residues.

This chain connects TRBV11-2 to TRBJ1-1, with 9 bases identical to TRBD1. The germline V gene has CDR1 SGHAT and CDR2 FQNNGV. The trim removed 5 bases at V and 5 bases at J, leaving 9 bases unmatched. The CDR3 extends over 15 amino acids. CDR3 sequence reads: CASSPLTGGSTEAFF. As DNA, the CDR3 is TGTGCCAGCAGCCCCCTGACAGGGGGAAGTACTGAAGCTTTCTTT. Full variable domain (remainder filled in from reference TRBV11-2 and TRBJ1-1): EAGVAQSPRYKIIEKRQSVAFWCNPISGHATLYWYQQILGQGPKLLIQFQNNGVVDDSQLPKDRFSAERLKGVDSTLKIQPAKLEDSAVYLCASSPLTGGSTEAFFGQGTRLTVV.

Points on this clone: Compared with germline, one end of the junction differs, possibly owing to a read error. This chain's CDR3 is CASRHKGGGLTEAFF. The CDR3 nucleotides are TGTGCCAGCCGCCACAAGGGGGGAGGTTTGACTGAAGCTTTCTTT. The J gene is TRBJ1-1, the V gene TRBV3-1 (or the pseudogene TRBV3-2); tentative D call: TRBD1 (6 bases). Germline V CDR1 and CDR2: LGHDT, YNNKEL (reference sequence). This CDR3 region has 15 residues.

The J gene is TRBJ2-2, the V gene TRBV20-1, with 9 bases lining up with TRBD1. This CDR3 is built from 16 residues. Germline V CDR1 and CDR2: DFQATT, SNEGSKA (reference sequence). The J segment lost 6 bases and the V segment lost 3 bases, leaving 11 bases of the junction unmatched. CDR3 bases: TGCAGTGCTAGTGGGTCGGGACAGGGTCGTGCCGGGGAGCTGTTTTTT. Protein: CSASGSGQGRAGELFF.

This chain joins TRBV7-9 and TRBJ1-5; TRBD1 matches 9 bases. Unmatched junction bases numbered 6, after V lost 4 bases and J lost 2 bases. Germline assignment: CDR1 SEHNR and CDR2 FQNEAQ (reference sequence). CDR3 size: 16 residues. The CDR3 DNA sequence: TGTGCCAGCAGCTACTACGGGACAGGGCGCAATCAGCCCCAGCATTTT. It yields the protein CASSYYGTGRNQPQHF.

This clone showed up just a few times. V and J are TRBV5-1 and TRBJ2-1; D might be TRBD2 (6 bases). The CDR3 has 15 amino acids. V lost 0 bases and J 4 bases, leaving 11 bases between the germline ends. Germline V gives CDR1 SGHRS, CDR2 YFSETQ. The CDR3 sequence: CASSLAGGDYNEQFF. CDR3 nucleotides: TGCGCCAGCAGCTTGGCCGGGGGAGATTACAATGAGCAGTTCTTC.

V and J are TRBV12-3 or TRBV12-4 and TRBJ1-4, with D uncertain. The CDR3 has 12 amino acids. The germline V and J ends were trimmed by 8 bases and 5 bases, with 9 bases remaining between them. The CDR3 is CASRLVNEKLFF. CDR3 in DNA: TGTGCCAGCCGGCTAGTAAATGAAAAACTGTTTTTT.

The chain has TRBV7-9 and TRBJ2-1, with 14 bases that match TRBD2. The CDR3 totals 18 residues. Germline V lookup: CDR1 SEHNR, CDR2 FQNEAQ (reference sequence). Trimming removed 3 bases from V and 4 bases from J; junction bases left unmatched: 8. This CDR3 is CASSLRLRLAGGYNEQFF. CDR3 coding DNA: TGTGCCAGCAGCTTGCGGCTAAGACTAGCGGGAGGGTACAATGAGCAGTTCTTC. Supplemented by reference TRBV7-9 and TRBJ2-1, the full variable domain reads DTGVSQNPRHKITKRGQNVTFRCDPISEHNRLYWYRQTLGQGPEFLTYFQNEAQLEKSRLLSDRFSAERPKGSFSTLEIQRTEQGDSAMYLCASSLRLRLAGGYNEQFFGPGTRLTVL.

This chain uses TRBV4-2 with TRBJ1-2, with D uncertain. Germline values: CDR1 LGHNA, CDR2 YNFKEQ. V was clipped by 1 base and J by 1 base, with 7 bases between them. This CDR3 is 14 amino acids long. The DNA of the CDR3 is TGTGCCAGCAGCCAAGGAGAGGGTAACTATGGCTACACCTTC. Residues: CASSQGEGNYGYTF.

The CDR3 DNA follows: TGTGCCAGCAGCTTTTCTTCGGGGGCTTTCTTT. Its translation: CASSFSSGAFF. The chain combines TRBV12-3 or TRBV12-4 with TRBJ1-1; no reliable D call. The V end was cut by 6 bases, the J end by 11 bases, with 13 bases between. There are 11 residues in the CDR3.

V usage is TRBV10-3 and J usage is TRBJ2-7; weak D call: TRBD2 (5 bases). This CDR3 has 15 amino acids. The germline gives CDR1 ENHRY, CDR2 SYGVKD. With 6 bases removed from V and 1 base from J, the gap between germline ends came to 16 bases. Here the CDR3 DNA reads TGTGCCATCAGCCCCTCGGCGGGTCGATCCTACGAGCAGTACTTC. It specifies CAISPSAGRSYEQYF.

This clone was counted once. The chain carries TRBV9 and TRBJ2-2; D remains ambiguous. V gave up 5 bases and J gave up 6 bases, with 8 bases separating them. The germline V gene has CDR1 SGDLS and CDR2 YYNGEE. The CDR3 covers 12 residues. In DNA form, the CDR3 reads TGTGCCAGCAGTTACTGGTCCGGGGAGCTGTTTTTT. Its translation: CASSYWSGELFF.

The CDR3 DNA reads as TGTGCCAGCAGCTTAGGGACCGGGGACGCTGAGCAGTTCTTC. This translates into CASSLGTGDAEQFF. The J gene is TRBJ2-1, the V gene TRBV7-6, with D perhaps being TRBD1 or TRBD2 (5 bases each). With 1 base removed from V and 9 bases from J, the gap between germline ends came to 13 bases. CDR1 is SGHVS and CDR2 is FNYEAQ in the germline V gene. The CDR3 covers 14 residues.